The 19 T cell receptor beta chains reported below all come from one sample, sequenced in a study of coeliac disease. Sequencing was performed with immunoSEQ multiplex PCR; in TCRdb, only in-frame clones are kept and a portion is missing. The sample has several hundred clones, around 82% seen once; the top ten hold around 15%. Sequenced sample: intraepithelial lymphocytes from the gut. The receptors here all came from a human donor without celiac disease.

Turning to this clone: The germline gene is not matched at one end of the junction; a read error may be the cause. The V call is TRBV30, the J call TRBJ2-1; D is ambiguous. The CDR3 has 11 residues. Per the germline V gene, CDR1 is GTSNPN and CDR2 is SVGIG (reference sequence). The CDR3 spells CAWSPYNEQFF. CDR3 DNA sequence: TGTGCCTGGAGTCCCTATAATGAGCAGTTCTTC.

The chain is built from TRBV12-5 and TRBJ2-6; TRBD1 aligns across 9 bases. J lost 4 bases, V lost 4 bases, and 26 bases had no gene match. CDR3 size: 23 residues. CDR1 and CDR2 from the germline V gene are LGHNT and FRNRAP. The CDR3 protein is CASGYTKLHEQGALGTGANVLTF. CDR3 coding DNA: TGTGCTAGTGGTTACACCAAACTTCACGAACAGGGGGCGCTTGGGACGGGGGCCAACGTCCTGACTTTC. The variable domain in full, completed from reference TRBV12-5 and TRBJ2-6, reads DARVTQTPRHKVTEMGQEVTMRCQPILGHNTVFWYRQTMMQGLELLAYFRNRAPLDDSGMPKDRFSAEMPDATLATLKIQPSEPRDSAVYFCASGYTKLHEQGALGTGANVLTFGAGSRLTVL.

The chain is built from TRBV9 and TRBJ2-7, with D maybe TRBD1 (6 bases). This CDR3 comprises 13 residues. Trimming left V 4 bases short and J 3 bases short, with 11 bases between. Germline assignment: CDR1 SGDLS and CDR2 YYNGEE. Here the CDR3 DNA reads TGTGCCAGCAGCCCCACAGGGTACTACGAGCAGTACTTC. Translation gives CASSPTGYYEQYF.

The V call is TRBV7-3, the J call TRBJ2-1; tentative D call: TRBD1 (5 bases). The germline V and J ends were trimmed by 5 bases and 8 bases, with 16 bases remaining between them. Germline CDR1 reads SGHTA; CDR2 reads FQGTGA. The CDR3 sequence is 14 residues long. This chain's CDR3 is CASSPWGRDDEQFF. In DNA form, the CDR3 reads TGTGCCAGCAGCCCCTGGGGCCGAGACGATGAGCAGTTCTTC.

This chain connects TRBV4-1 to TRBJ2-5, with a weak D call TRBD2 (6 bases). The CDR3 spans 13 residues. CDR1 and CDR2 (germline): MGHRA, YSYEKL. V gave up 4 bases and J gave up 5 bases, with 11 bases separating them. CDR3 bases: TGCGCCAGCAGCCCCCCCGGGAGTGAGACCCAGTACTTC. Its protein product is CASSPPGSETQYF.

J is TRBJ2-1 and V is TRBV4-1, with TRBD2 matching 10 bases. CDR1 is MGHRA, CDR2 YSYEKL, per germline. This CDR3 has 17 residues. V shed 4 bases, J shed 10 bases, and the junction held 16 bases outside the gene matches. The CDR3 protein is CASSPLGKREGHSEQFF. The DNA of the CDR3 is TGCGCCAGCAGCCCGCTAGGTAAGCGGGAGGGCCATTCAGAGCAGTTCTTC.

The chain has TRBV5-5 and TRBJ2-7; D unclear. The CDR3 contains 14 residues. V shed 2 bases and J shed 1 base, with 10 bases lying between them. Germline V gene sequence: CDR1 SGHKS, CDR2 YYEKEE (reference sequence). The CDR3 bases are TGTGCCAGCAGCTTTGGAGTCCAGTCCTACGAGCAGTACTTC. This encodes CASSFGVQSYEQYF.

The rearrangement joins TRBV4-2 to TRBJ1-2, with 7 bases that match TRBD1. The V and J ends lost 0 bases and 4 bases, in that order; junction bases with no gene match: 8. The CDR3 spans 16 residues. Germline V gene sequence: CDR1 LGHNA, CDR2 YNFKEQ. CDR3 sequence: CASSQDSGQSSYGYTF. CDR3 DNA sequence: TGTGCCAGCAGCCAAGATTCGGGACAGTCCTCCTATGGCTACACCTTC.

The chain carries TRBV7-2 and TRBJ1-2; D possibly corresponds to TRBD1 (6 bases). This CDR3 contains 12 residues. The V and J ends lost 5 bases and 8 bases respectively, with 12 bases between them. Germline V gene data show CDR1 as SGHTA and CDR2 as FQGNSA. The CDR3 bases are TGTGCCAGCAGCCGGCTCAGGGGAGGCTACACCTTC. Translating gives CASSRLRGGYTF.

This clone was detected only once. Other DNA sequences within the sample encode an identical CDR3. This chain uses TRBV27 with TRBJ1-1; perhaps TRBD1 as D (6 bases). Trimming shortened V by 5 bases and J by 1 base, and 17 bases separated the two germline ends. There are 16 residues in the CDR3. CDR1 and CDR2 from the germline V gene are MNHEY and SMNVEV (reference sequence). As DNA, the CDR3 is TGTGCCAGCAGTGAACACGTCGGGGGGGCGAACACTGAAGCTTTCTTT. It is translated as CASSEHVGGANTEAFF.

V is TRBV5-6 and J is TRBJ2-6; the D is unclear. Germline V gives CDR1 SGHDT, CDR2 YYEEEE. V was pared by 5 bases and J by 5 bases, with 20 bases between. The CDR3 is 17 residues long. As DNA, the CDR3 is TGTGCCAGCAGGTCGAGCAATAGTCAAAGTCGGGCCAACGTCCTGACTTTC. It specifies CASRSSNSQSRANVLTF.

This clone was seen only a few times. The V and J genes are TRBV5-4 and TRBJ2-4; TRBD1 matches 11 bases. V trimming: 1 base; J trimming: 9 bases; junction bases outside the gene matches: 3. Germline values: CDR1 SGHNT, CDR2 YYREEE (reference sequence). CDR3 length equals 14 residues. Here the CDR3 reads CASSLLGTGGIQYF. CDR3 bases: TGTGCCAGCAGCTTGTTGGGGACAGGGGGCATTCAGTACTTC.

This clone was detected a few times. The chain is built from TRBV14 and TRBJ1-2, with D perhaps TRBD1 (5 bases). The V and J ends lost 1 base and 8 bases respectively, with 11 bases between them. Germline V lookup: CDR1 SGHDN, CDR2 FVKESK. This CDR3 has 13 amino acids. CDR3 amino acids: CASSQVWGRGYTF. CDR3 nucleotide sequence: TGTGCCAGCAGCCAAGTGTGGGGCCGGGGCTACACCTTC.

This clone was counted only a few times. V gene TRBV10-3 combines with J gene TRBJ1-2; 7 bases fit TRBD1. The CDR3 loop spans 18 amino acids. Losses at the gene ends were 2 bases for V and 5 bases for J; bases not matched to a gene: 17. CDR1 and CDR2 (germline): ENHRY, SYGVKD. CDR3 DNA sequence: TGTGCCATCAGTGAGCCTGGACAGGCCCGGAAGAGAAAGTATGGCTACACCTTC. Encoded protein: CAISEPGQARKRKYGYTF.

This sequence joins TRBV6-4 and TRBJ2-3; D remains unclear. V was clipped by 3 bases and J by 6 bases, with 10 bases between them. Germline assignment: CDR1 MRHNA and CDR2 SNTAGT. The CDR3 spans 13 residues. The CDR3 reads CASSDRGRDTQYF. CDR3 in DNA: TGTGCCAGCAGTGATCGAGGAAGGGATACGCAGTATTTT.

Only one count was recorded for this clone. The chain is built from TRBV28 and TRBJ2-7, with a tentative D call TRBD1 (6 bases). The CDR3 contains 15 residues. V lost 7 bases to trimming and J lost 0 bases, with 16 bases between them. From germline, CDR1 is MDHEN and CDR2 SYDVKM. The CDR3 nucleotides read TGTGCCAGCAACCCTCCCCAGGGGAGCTCCTACGAGCAGTACTTC. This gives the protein CASNPPQGSSYEQYF.

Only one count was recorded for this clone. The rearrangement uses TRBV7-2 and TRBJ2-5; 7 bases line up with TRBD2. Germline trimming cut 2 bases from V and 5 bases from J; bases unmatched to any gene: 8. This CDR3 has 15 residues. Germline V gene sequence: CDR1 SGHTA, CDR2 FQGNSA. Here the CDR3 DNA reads TGTGCCAGCAGCTTACTGGCGGGAGTGGGGGAGACCCAGTACTTC. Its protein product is CASSLLAGVGETQYF.

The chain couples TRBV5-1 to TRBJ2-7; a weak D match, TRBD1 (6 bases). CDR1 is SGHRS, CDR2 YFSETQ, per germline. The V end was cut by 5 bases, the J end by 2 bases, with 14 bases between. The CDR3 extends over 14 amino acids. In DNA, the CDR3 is TGCGCCAGCAGTTCGGACAGAATAACCTACGAGCAGTACTTC. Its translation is CASSSDRITYEQYF.

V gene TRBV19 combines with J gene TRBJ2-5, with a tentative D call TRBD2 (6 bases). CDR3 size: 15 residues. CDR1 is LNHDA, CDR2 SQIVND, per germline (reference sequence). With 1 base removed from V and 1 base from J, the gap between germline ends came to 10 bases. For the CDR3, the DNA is TGTGCCAGTAGTATAGGGGCGGGATCCCAAGAGACCCAGTACTTC. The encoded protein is CASSIGAGSQETQYF.